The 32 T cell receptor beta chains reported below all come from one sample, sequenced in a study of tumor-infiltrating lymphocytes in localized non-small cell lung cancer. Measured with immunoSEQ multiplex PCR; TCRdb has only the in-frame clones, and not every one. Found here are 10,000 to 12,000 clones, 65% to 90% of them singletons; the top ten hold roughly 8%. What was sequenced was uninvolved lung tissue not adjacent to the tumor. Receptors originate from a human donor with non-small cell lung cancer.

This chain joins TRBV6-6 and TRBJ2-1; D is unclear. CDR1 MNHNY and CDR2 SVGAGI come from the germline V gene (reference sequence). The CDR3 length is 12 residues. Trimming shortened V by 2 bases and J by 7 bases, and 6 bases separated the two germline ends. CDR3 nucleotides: TGTGCCAGCAGTTACGCTTCAAATGAGCAGTTCTTC. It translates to CASSYASNEQFF.

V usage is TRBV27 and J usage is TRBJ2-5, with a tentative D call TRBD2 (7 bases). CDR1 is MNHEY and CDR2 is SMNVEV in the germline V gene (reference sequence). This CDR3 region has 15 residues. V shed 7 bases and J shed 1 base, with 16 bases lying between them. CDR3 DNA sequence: TGTGCCAGCAAAACCGCCCGGGGGGCCCAAGAGACCCAGTACTTC. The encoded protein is CASKTARGAQETQYF.

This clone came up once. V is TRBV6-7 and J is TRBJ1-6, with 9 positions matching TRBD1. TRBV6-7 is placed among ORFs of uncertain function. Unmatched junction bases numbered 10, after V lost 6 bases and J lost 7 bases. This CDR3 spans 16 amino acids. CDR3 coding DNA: TGTGCCAGCAGGGAAAGGGACAGGGAGTTGAATTCACCCCTCCACTTT. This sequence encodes CASRERDRELNSPLHF.

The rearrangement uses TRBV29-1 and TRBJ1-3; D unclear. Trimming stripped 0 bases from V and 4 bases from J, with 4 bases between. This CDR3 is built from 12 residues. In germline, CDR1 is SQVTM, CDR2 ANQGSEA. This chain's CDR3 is CSVEDDGNTIYF. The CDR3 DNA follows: TGCAGCGTTGAAGATGACGGAAACACCATATATTTT.

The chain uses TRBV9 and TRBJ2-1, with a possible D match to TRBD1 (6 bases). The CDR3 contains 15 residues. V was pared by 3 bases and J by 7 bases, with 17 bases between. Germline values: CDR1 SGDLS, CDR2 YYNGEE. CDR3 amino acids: CASSERGQGMNEQFF. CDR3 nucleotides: TGTGCCAGCAGCGAGAGGGGCCAGGGGATGAATGAGCAGTTCTTC.

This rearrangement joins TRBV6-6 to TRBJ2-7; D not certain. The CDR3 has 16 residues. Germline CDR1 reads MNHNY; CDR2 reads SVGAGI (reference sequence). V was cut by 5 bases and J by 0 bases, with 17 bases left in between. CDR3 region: CASSPQMLSTSYEQYF. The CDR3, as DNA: TGTGCCAGCAGTCCCCAGATGCTCTCCACCTCCTACGAGCAGTACTTC.

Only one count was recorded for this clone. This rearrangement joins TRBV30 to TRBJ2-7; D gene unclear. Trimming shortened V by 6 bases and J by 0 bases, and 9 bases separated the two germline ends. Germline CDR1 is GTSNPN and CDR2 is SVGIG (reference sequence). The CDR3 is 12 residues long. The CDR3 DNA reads TGTGCCTGCGATATTAGCTCCTACGAGCAGTACTTC. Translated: CACDISSYEQYF.

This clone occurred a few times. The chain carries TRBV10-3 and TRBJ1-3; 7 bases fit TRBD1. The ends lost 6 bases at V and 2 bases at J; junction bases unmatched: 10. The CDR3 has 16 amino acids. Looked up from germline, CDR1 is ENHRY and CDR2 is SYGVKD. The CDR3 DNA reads TGTGCCATCAGGGGGACAGCTGTTCTGGCTGGAAACACCATATATTTT. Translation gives CAIRGTAVLAGNTIYF.

The CDR3 DNA reads as TGTGCCAGCAGTGATCTTGGGAACACTGAAGCTTTCTTT. It yields the protein CASSDLGNTEAFF. V gene TRBV6-1 combines with J gene TRBJ1-1; unclear D gene. The CDR3 extends over 13 amino acids. V lost 3 bases and J lost 1, with 6 bases in between. Germline loops: CDR1 MNHNS, CDR2 SASEGT.

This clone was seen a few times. This CDR3 reads CASRAGQYTEAFF. The CDR3 coding sequence is TGTGCCAGCAGGGCGGGACAGTACACTGAAGCTTTCTTT. This chain joins TRBV6-1 and TRBJ1-1; 7 bases fit TRBD1. Germline V gene data show CDR1 as MNHNS and CDR2 as SASEGT. There are 13 residues in the CDR3. Losses at the gene ends were 6 bases for V and 3 bases for J; bases not matched to a gene: 4.

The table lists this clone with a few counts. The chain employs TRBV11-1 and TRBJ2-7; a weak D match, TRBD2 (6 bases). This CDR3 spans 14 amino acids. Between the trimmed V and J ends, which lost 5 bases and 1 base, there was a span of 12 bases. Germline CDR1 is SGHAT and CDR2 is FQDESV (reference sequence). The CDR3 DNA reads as TGTGCCAGCAGCCTAGGAGGGGCTTCCTACGAGCAGTACTTC. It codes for CASSLGGASYEQYF.

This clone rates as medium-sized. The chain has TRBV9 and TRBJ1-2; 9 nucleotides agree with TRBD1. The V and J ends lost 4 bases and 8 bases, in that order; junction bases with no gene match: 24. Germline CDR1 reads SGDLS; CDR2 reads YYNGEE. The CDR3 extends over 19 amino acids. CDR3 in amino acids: CASSTDPDTGGASSMGYTF. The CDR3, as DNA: TGTGCCAGCAGCACAGACCCGGATACAGGGGGCGCTTCCTCTATGGGCTACACCTTC.

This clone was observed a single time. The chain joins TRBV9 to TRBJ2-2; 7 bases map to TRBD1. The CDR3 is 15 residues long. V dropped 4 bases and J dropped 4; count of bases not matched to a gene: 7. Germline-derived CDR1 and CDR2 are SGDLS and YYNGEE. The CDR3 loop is CASSPAAGGTGELFF. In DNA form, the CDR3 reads TGTGCCAGCAGCCCTGCGGCAGGGGGCACCGGGGAGCTGTTTTTT.

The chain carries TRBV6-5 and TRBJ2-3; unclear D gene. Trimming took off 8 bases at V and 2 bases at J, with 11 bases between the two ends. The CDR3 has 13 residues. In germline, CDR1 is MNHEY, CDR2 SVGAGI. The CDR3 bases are TGTGCCAGCCGCAGGACCTACACAGATACGCAGTATTTT. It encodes CASRRTYTDTQYF.

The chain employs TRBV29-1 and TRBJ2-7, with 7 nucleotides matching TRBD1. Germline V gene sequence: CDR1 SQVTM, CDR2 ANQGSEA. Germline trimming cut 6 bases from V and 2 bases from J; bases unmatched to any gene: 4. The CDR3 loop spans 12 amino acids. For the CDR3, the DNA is TGCAGCGTCCAGGGGGACACCTACGAGCAGTACTTC. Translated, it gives CSVQGDTYEQYF.

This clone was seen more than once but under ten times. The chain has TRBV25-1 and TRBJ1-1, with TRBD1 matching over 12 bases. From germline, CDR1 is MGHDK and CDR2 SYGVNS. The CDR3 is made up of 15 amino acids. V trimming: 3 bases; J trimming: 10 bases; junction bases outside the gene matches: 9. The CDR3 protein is CASSDSGQGARRAFF. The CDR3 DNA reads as TGTGCCAGCAGTGATTCGGGACAGGGGGCGCGTAGAGCTTTCTTT.

CDR3 in amino acids: CATSRDRAGYGTDTQYF. In DNA, the CDR3 is TGTGCCACCAGCAGAGATCGAGCGGGGTATGGGACAGATACGCAGTATTTT. The genes are TRBV15 and TRBJ2-3; 7 positions match TRBD2. Looked up from germline, CDR1 is LNHNV and CDR2 is YYDKDF (reference sequence). V trimming: 0 bases; J trimming: 3 bases; junction bases outside the gene matches: 9. This CDR3 spans 17 amino acids.

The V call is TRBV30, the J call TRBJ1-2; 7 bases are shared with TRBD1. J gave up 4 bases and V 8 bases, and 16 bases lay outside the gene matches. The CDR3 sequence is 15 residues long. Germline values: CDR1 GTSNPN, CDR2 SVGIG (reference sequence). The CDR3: CAGEKKGQRLYGYTF. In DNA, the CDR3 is TGTGCCGGAGAGAAGAAGGGACAGCGCCTCTATGGCTACACCTTC.

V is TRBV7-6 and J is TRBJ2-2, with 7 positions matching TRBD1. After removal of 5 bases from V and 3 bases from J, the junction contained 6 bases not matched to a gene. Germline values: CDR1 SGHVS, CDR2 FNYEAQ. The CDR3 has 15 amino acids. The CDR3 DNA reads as TGTGCCAGCAGCCCCAAGGACAGGTACACCGGGGAGCTGTTTTTT. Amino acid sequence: CASSPKDRYTGELFF.

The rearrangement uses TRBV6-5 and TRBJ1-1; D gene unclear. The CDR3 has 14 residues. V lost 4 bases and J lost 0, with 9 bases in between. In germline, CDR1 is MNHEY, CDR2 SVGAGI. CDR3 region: CASSLQSLNTEAFF. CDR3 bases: TGTGCCAGCAGTTTACAAAGCCTGAACACTGAAGCTTTCTTT.

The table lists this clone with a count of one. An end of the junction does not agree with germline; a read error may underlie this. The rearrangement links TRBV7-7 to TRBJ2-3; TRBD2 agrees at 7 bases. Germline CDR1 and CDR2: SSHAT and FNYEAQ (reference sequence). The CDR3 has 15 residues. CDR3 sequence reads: CASSLTGGSTDTQYF. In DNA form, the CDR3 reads TGTGCTAGCAGCTTGACGGGGGGATCAACAGATACGCAGTATTTT.

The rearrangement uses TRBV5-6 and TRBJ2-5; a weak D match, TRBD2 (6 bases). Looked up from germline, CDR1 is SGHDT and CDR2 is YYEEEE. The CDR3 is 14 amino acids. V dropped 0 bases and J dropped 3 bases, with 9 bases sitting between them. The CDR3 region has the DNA TGTGCCAGCAGCTTGGTTAGCGGAGAAGAGACCCAGTACTTC. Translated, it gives CASSLVSGEETQYF.

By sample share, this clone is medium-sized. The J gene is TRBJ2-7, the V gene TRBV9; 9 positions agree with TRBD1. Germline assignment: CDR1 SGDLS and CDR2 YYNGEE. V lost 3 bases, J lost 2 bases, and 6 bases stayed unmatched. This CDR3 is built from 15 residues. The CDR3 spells CASSEGQGLPYEQYF. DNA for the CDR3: TGTGCCAGCAGCGAGGGACAGGGACTTCCCTACGAGCAGTACTTC.

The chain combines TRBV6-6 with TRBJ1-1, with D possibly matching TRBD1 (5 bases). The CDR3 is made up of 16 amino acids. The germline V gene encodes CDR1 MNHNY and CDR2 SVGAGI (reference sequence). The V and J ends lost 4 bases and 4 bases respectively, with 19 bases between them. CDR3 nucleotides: TGTGCCAGCAGTTCCCGGCCTGAGGGGAGGGCCACTGAAGCTTTCTTT. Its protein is CASSSRPEGRATEAFF.

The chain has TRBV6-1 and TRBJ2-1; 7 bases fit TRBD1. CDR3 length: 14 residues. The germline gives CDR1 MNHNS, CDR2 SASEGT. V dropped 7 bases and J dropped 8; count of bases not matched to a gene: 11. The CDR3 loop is CASTLDRVKYEQFF. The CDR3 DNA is TGTGCCAGCACTCTAGACAGGGTTAAATATGAGCAGTTCTTC.

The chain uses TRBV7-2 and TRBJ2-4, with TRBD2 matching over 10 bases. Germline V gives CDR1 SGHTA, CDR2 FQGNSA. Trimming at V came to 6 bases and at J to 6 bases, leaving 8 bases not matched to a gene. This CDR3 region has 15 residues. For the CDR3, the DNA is TGTGCCAGCAGTCAAACACGACTAGCGGGAAACATTCAGTACTTC. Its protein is CASSQTRLAGNIQYF.

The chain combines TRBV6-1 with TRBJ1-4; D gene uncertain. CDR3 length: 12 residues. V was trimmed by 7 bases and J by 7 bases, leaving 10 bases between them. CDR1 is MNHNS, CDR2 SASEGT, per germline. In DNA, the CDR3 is TGTGCCAGCACGGCTGCGGGTGAAAAACTGTTTTTT. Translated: CASTAAGEKLFF.

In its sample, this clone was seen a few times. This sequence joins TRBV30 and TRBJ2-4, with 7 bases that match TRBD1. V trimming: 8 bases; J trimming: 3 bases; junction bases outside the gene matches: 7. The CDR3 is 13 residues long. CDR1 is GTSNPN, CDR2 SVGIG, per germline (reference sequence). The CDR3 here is CAGTGTDKNIQYF. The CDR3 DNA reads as TGTGCCGGAACCGGGACAGACAAAAACATTCAGTACTTC. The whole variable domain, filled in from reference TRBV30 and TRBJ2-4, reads SQTIHQWPATLVQPVGSPLSLECTVEGTSNPNLYWYRQAAGRGLQLLFYSVGIGQISSEVPQNLSASRPQDRQFILSSKKLLLSDSGFYLCAGTGTDKNIQYFGAGTRLSVL.

CDR3 in amino acids: CAWSVQGVGGTQYF. Here the CDR3 DNA reads TGTGCCTGGAGTGTACAGGGTGTGGGTGGGACCCAGTACTTC. The chain recombines TRBV30 with TRBJ2-5; TRBD1 is a possible D gene (6 bases). This CDR3 has 14 amino acids. The V gene's germline CDR1 is GTSNPN and CDR2 SVGIG (reference sequence). The germline V and J ends were trimmed by 0 bases and 7 bases, with 15 bases remaining between them.

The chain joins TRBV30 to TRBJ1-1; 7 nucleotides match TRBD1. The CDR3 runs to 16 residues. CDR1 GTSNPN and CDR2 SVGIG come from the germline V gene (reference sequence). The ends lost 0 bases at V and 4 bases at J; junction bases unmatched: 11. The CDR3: CAWSVETGISPTEAFF. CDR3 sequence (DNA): TGTGCCTGGAGTGTGGAGACAGGGATCTCGCCCACTGAAGCTTTCTTT.

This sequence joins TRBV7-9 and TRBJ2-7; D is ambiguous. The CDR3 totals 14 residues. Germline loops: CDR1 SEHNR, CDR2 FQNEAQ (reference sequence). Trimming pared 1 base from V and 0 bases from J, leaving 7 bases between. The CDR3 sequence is CASSLDQASYEQYF. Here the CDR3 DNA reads TGTGCCAGCAGCTTAGACCAGGCCTCCTACGAGCAGTACTTC.

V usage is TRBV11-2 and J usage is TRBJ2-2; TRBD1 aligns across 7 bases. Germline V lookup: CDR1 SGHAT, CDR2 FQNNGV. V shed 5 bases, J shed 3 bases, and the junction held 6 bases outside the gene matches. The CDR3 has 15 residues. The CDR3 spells CASSHEGQHTGELFF. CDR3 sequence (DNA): TGTGCCAGCAGCCATGAGGGACAGCACACCGGGGAGCTGTTTTTT. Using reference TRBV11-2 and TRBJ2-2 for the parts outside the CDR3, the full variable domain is EAGVAQSPRYKIIEKRQSVAFWCNPISGHATLYWYQQILGQGPKLLIQFQNNGVVDDSQLPKDRFSAERLKGVDSTLKIQPAKLEDSAVYLCASSHEGQHTGELFFGEGSRLTVL.